This TCR beta chain was profiled in a study of T cells after yellow fever vaccination. TCRdb re-derived calls from the 5' RACE reads in MiXCR, one entry per CDR3 protein. The repertoire holds around 350,000 distinct CDR3 sequences, with approximately 10% as singletons. This clonotype was found a few times. Germline values: CDR1 MNHNS, CDR2 SASEGT. The length of the CDR3 is 15 residues. The germline V and J ends were trimmed by 10 bases and 2 bases, with 18 bases remaining between them. The chain employs TRBV6-1 and TRBJ1-3; D is undetermined. This clonotype originated in a man aged 18 to 30 who received the YFV17D yellow fever vaccine. The sequencing here drew on PBMCs, taken on the day of the first yellow fever vaccination. The CDR3 protein is CATARGPAAGNTIYF. The CDR3 DNA follows: TGTGCCACCGCTCGAGGGCCTGCAGCTGGAAACACCATATATTTT.